This TCR beta chain was sequenced during a study of blood T cells in healthy people across ages. The overall study: For every two T cells, template switching captured about one barcoded beta molecule. Overall study findings and caveats: TCR beta diversity per million T cells fell roughly linearly with age.

The second PCR ran about 6 to 12 cycles with a sample-barcoded 5' primer and J-beta primers. Researchers report that a template-switch adaptor with 12 random nucleotides tagged each cDNA molecule. TCRdb re-derived calls from the 5' RACE reads in MiXCR, one entry per CDR3 protein. The sample records more than 1,400,000 distinct CDR3 sequences, roughly 40% being singletons. Concerning this clonotype: Its target is not known.

The sequence came from a young woman in good health. The sequencing sample was made of blood.

CDR3 protein: CASSSTGTSGTEAFF. The CDR3 DNA sequence: TGCGCCAGCAGCTCGACCGGGACATCAGGCACTGAAGCTTTCTTT. This chain connects TRBV5-1 to TRBJ1-1; a possible D gene is TRBD1 (6 bases). The CDR3 has 15 amino acids. V was cut by 3 bases and J by 4 bases, with 16 bases left in between. Germline V CDR1 and CDR2: SGHRS, YFSETQ.